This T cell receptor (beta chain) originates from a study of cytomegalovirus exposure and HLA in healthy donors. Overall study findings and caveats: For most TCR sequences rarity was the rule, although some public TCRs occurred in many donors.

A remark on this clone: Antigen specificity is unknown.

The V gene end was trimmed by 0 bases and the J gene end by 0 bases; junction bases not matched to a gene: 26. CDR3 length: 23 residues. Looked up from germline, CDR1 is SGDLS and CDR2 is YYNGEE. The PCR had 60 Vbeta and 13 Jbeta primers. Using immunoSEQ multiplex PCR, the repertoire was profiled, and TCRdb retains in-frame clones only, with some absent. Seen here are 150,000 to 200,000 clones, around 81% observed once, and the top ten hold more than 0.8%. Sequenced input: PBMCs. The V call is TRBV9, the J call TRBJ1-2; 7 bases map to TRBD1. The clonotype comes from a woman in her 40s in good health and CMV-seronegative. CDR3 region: CASSVARGDSPGRGDQPNYGYTF. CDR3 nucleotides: TGTGCCAGCAGCGTAGCGCGGGGGGACAGCCCAGGGAGGGGTGACCAGCCTAACTATGGCTACACCTTC.